This T cell receptor (beta chain) originates from a study of blood T cell repertoires in COVID-19. Sequencing was performed with immunoSEQ multiplex PCR; in TCRdb, only in-frame clones are kept and a portion is missing. The sample contains hundreds of thousands of clones, over 85% of which appear only once. The CDR3 sequence is 14 residues long. V was shortened by 3 bases and J by 3 bases, with 12 bases between the two germline ends. Germline V gene lookup returns CDR1 MDHEN and CDR2 SYDVKM. The source is a woman aged 25 to 39 with COVID-19, enrolled during active disease. Sample: peripheral blood. This chain links TRBV28 with TRBJ2-7; D unresolved. In nucleotides, the CDR3 is TGTGCCAGCAGTTTTTCCAGTAACAACTACGAGCAGTACTTC. This gives the protein CASSFSSNNYEQYF.